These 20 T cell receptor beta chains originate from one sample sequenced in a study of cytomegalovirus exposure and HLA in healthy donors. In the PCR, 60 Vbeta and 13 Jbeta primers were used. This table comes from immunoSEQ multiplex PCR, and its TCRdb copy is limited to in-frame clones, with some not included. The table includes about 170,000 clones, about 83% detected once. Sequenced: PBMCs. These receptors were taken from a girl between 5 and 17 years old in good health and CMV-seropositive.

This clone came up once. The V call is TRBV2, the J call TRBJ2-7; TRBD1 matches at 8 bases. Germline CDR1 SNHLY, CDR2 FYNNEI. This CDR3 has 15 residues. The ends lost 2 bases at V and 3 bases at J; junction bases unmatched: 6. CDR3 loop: CASSEFLTGVYEQYF. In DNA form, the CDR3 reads TGTGCCAGCAGTGAATTTCTGACAGGGGTCTACGAGCAGTACTTC.

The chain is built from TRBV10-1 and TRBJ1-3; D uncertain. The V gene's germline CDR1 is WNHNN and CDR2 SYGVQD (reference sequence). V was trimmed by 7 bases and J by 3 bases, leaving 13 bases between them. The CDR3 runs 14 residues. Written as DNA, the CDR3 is TGCGCCAGCAACCTAGTGGAAGGTGGAAACACCATATATTTT. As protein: CASNLVEGGNTIYF.

CDR3 amino acids: CASHEVRTVAGYTF. The CDR3 DNA reads TGTGCCAGCCACGAAGTAAGGACAGTCGCTGGCTACACCTTC. The V gene is TRBV2, the J gene TRBJ1-2; possibly TRBD1 for D (6 bases). This CDR3 contains 14 residues. Per the germline V gene, CDR1 is SNHLY and CDR2 is FYNNEI. The V end was cut by 8 bases, the J end by 7 bases, with 20 bases between.

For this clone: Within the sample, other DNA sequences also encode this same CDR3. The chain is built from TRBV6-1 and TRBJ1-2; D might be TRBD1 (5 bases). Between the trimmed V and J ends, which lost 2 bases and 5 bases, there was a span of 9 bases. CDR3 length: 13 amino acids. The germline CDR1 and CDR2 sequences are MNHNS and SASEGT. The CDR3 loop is CASSETTAYGYTF. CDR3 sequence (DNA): TGTGCCAGCAGTGAAACGACAGCTTATGGCTACACCTTC.

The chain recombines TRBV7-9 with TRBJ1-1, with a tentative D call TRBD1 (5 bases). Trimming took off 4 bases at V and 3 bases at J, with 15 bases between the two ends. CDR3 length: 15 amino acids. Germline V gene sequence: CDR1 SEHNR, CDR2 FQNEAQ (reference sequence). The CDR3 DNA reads TGTGCCAGCAGCTCATCCCGAGACAGCGACACTGAAGCTTTCTTT. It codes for CASSSSRDSDTEAFF.

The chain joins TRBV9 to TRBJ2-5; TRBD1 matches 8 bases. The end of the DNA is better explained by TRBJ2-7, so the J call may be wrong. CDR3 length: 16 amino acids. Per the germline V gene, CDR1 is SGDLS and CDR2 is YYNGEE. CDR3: CASSVVGRGLNYEQYF. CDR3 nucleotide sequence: TGTGCCAGCAGCGTAGTGGGCAGGGGGCTTAACTACGAGCAGTACTTC.

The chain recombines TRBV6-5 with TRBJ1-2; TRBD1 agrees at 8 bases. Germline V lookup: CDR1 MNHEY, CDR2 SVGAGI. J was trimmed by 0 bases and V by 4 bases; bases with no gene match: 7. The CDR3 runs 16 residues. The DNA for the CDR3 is TGTGCCAGCAGTTTAACGCCGGGACAGGCTAACTATGGCTACACCTTC. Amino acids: CASSLTPGQANYGYTF.

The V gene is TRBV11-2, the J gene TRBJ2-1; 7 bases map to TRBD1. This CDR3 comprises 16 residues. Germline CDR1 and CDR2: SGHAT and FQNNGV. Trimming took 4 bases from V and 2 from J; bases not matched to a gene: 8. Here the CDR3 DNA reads TGTGCCAGCAGCTCCGACCGGGACAGAACCTACAATGAGCAGTTCTTC. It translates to CASSSDRDRTYNEQFF.

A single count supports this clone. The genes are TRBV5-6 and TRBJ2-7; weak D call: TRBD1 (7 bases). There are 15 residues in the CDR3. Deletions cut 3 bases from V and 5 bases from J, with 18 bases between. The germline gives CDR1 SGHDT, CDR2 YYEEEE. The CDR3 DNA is TGTGCCAGCAGCTACAGGGGACTGAGCGTCCACGAGCAGTACTTC. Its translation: CASSYRGLSVHEQYF.

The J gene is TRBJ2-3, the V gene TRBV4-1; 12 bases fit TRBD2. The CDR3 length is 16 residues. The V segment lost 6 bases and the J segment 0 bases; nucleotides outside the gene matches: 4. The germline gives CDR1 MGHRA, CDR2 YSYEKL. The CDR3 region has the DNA TGCGCCAGCAGTTACGGACTAGCGGGGAGCACAGATACGCAGTATTTT. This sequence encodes CASSYGLAGSTDTQYF.

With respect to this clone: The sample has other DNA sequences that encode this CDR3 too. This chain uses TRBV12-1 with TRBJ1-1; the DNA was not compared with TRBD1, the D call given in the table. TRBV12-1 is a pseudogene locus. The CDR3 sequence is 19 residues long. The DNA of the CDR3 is TGTGCCAGCAGCTTTGCGCAAAGGGGACAGGGGTCCTTGGACACTGAAGCTTTCTTT. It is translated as CASSFAQRGQGSLDTEAFF.

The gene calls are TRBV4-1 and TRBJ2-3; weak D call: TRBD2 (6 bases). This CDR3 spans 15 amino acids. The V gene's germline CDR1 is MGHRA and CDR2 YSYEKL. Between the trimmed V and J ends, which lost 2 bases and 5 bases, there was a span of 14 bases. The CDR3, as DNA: TGCGCCAGCAGCCAATTCACCGGGACTCGAGATACGCAGTATTTT. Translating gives CASSQFTGTRDTQYF.

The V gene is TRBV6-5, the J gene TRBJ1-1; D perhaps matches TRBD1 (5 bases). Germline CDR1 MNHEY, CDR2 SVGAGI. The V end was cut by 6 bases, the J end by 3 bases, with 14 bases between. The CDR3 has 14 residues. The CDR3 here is CASRKSGGDTEAFF. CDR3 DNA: TGTGCCAGCAGGAAGTCGGGGGGAGACACTGAAGCTTTCTTT.

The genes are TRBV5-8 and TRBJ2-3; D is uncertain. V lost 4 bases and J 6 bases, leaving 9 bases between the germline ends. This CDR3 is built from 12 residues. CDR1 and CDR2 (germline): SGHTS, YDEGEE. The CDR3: CASSLSSDTQYF. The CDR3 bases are TGTGCCAGCAGCCTATCCTCGGATACGCAGTATTTT.

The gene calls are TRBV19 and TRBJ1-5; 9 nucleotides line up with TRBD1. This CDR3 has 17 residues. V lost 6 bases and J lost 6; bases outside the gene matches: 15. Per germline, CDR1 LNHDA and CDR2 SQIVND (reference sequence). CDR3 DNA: TGTGCCAGTAGACAAGCTCATCTTGGGGGACAGGGTCAGCCCCAGCATTTT. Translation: CASRQAHLGGQGQPQHF.

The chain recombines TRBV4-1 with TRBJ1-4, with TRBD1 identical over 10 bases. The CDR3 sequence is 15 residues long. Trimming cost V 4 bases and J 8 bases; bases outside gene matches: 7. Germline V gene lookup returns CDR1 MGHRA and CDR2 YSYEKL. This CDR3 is CASSLRTGGPEKLFF. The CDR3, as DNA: TGCGCCAGCAGCCTTAGGACAGGGGGGCCCGAAAAACTGTTTTTT.

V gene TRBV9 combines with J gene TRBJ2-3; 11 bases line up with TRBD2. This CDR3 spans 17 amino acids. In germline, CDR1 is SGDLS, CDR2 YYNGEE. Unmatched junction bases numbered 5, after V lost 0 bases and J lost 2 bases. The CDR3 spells CASSVGLAGPPTDTQYF. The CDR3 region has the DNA TGTGCCAGCAGCGTAGGACTAGCGGGGCCCCCCACAGATACGCAGTATTTT.

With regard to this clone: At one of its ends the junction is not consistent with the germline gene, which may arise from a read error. CDR3 protein: CSSSFSTGMGYEQYF. The CDR3, as DNA: TGTTCCAGCAGCTTCTCGACAGGGATGGGCTACGAGCAGTACTTC. The rearrangement joins TRBV7-9 to TRBJ2-7, with TRBD1 matching 7 bases. The germline gives CDR1 SEHNR, CDR2 FQNEAQ (reference sequence). The CDR3 totals 15 residues.

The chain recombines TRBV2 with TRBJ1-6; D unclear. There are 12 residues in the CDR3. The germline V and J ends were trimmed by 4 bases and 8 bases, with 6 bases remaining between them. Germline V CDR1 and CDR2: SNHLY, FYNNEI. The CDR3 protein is CASSARYSPLHF. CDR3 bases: TGTGCCAGCAGTGCCCGGTATTCACCCCTCCACTTT.

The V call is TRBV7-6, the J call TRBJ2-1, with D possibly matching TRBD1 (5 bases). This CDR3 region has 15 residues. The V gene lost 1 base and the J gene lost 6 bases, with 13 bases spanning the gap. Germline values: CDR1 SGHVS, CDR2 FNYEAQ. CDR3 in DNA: TGTGCCAGCAGCTTAGATGTTTCAGGGTTCAATGAGCAGTTCTTC. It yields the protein CASSLDVSGFNEQFF. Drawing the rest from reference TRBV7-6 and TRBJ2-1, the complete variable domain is GAGVSQSPRYKVTKRGQDVALRCDPISGHVSLYWYRQALGQGPEFLTYFNYEAQQDKSGLPNDRFSAERPEGSISTLTIQRTEQRDSAMYRCASSLDVSGFNEQFFGPGTRLTVL.